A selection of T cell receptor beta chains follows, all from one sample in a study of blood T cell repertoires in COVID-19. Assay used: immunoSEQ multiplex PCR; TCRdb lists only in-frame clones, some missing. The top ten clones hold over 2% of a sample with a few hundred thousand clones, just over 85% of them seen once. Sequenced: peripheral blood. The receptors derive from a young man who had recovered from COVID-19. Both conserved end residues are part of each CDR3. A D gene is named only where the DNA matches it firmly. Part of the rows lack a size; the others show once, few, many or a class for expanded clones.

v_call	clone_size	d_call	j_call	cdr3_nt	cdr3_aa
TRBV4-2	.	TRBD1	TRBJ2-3	TGTGCCAGCAGCCTCAAGGACAGGGAGGCGGATACGCAGTATTTT	CASSLKDREADTQYF
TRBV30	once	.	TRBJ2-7	TGTGCCTGGGAGGGGACACCTAGACTCTACGAGCAGTACTTC	CAWEGTPRLYEQYF
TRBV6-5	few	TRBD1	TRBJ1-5	TGTGCCAGCAGTTACTTACAGGGGGCTAATCAGCCCCAGCATTTT	CASSYLQGANQPQHF
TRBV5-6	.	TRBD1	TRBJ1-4	TGTGCCAGCAGCTTGCTGCAGGGGGGAACTAATGAAAAACTGTTTTTT	CASSLLQGGTNEKLFF
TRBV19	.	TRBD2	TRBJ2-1	TGTGCCAGTAGTAAGTGGGGGGGAGGAAGCTCCTACAATGAGCAGTTCTTC	CASSKWGGGSSYNEQFF
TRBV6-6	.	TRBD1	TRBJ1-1	TGTGCCAGCAGTTCCTCAGGGGGCGCACGGGGCACTGAAGCTTTCTTT	CASSSSGGARGTEAFF
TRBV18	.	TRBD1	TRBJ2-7	TGTGCCAGCTCACCATCGAAGGGACAGGGTAATCACGAGCAGTACTTC	CASSPSKGQGNHEQYF
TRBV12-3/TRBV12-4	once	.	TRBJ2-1	TGTGCCAGCATAGGGAGGACCGAGCAGTTCTTC	CASIGRTEQFF
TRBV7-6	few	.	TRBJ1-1	TGTGCCAGCAGCTTAGCTACAGGGCGGGACACTGAAGCTTTCTTT	CASSLATGRDTEAFF
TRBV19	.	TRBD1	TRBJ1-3	TGTGCCAGTAGTCCCCTTAGGGGGCCCAGCTCTGGAAACACCATATATTTT	CASSPLRGPSSGNTIYF
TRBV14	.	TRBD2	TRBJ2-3	TGTGCCAGCAGCCAAGTACTAGCGAGATGGGCAGATACGCAGTATTTT	CASSQVLARWADTQYF
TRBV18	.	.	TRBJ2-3	TGTGCCAGCTCACCACCGCGGCGCCGCACAGATACGCAGTATTTT	CASSPPRRRTDTQYF
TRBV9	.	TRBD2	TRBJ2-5	TGTGCCAGCAGCGTAGTGGGAGGGGCGGAAAAAGAGACCCAGTACTTC	CASSVVGGAEKETQYF
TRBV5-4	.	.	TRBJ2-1	TGTGCCAGCAGCTCCGACTGGAATGAGCAGTTCTTC	CASSSDWNEQFF
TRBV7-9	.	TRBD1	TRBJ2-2	TGTGCCAGCAGCCTCTATGGGACAGGGGGCGCAAGGACCGGGGAGCTGTTTTTT	CASSLYGTGGARTGELFF
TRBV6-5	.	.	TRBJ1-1	TGTGCCAGCAGCAGGGTGAACACTGAAGCTTTCTTT	CASSRVNTEAFF
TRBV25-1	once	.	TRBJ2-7	TGTGCCAGCAGTGAAACAGGAAGATCCTACGAGCAGTACTTC	CASSETGRSYEQYF
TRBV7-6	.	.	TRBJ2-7	TGTGCCAGCAGCCCCTGGGCCGAGACATCCCACTCCTACGAGCAGTACTTC	CASSPWAETSHSYEQYF
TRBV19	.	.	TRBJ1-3	TGTGCCAGTAGTCCGCGGGCCTTCTCTGGAAACACCATATATTTT	CASSPRAFSGNTIYF
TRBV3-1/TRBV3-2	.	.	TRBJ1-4	TGTGCCAGCAGCCAAGATTGGCATCCGGGGGAGGAAAAACTGTTTTTT	CASSQDWHPGEEKLFF
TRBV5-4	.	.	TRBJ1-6	TGTGCCAGCAGCGTGGGCGGAGGAAGGGAAAATTCACCCCTCCACTTT	CASSVGGGRENSPLHF
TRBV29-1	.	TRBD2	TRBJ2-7	TGCAGCGTTGTCCGCCGGGGGGGGGACCGAAACTACGAGCAGTACTTC	CSVVRRGGDRNYEQYF
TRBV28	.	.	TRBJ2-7	TGTGCCCTCGGGCCCAGGGGAGAAGGCGAGCAGTACTTC	CALGPRGEGEQYF
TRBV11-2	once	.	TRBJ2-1	TGTGCCAGCAGCTTAGTTGGGGCATACAATGAGCAGTTCTTC	CASSLVGAYNEQFF
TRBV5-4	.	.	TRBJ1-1	TGTGCCAGCAGCTTGGCCGCAGGAGGCCTTGGTACTGAAGCTTTCTTT	CASSLAAGGLGTEAFF
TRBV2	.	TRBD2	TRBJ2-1	TGTGCCACCGCGTTTAGCGGGGGGTTAGGTGAGCAGTTCTTC	CATAFSGGLGEQFF
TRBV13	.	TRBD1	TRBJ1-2	TGTGCCAGCGGACAGGTCGAAGGCTACACCTTC	CASGQVEGYTF
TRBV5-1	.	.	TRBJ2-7	TGCGCCAGCAGCCCGGGCGGGGGCCTCTACGAGCAGTACTTC	CASSPGGGLYEQYF
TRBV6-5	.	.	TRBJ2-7	TGTGCCAGCAGCTTTGGTTCCAGGGGCTACGAGCAGTACTTC	CASSFGSRGYEQYF
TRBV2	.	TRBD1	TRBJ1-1	TGTGCCAGCACCAGCTACAGGGGGGAAGCTTTCTTT	CASTSYRGEAFF
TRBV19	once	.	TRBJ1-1	TGTGCCAGTAGTATCGGGGAGAACACTGAAGCTTTCTTT	CASSIGENTEAFF
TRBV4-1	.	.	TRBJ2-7	TGCGCCAGCAGCCAACCGGGAAAACGGAGCTCCTACGAGCAGTACTTC	CASSQPGKRSSYEQYF
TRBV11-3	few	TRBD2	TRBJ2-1	TGTGCCAGCAGCTCTAGCGGGGGCTACAATGAGCAGTTCTTC	CASSSSGGYNEQFF
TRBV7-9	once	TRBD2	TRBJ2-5	TGTGCCAGCAGCTTACTAGCGGGGGGGCCCCAAGAGACCCAGTACTTC	CASSLLAGGPQETQYF
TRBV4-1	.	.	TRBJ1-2	TGCGCCAGCAGCCAAGCAGGGGTCTATGGCTACACCTTC	CASSQAGVYGYTF
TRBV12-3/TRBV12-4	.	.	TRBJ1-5	TGTGCCAGCAGTTTAACTGACAATCAGCCCCAGCATTTT	CASSLTDNQPQHF
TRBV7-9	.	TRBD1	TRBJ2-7	TGTGCCAGCAGCTTCGGGACAGGGAGCTCCTACGAGCAGTACTTC	CASSFGTGSSYEQYF
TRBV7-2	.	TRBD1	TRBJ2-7	TGTGCCAGCCACAGGACAGGGGCCTACGAGCAGTACTTC	CASHRTGAYEQYF
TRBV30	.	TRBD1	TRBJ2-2	TGTGCCTGGGGACATGGGACAGCGAACACCGGGGAGCTGTTTTTT	CAWGHGTANTGELFF